Reported below is one T cell receptor beta chain. A multiplex PCR was run with 60 Vbeta primers and 13 Jbeta primers. The repertoire was sequenced with immunoSEQ multiplex PCR; TCRdb's copy has only in-frame clones and lacks some. Among some 120,000 clones listed, approximately 80% were seen once. This entry is derived from a study of cytomegalovirus exposure and HLA in healthy donors. Germline values: CDR1 SGHAT, CDR2 FQNNGV. V gave up 1 base and J gave up 7 bases, with 10 bases separating them. CDR3 length: 13 amino acids. Sequenced material: PBMCs. This chain joins TRBV11-2 and TRBJ1-2; a weak D match, TRBD1 (6 bases). The TCR sequence derives from a man aged 45-60 years in good health and CMV-seronegative. The CDR3 coding sequence is TGTGCCAGCAGCTTAGTGACAGGTGGTGGCTACACCTTC. Translating it yields CASSLVTGGGYTF.